This T cell receptor (beta chain) was captured by sequencing in a study of blood T cell repertoires in COVID-19. Looking at the study overall: COVID-19 samples from acute and convalescent phases originated in the United States, Italy and Spain. T cells, B-cell-depleted T cells, or PBMCs provided the cDNA or gDNA that served as material.

Produced via immunoSEQ multiplex PCR; TCRdb's table is partial and in-frame only. The table lists tens of thousands of clones, roughly 90% of them singletons, with approximately 30% in the top ten. Germline CDR1 and CDR2: KGHSH and LQKENI. The CDR3 has 16 amino acids. V lost 2 bases, J lost 0 bases, and 13 bases lay in between. Sequencing input: peripheral blood. The receptor's source is a woman aged 70-85 years with active COVID-19. J is TRBJ1-2 and V is TRBV18; D gene ambiguous. The CDR3 DNA sequence: TGTGCCAGCTCACCAGTCAGCGAAAGAGCTAACTATGGCTACACCTTC. Translating gives CASSPVSERANYGYTF.